A selection of T cell receptor beta chains follows, all from one sample in a study of Ad26.COV2.S vaccination and SARS-CoV-2 variants. Assay used: immunoSEQ multiplex PCR; TCRdb lists only in-frame clones, some missing. This table holds 350,000 to 400,000 clones, approximately 89% found once. The input for sequencing was peripheral blood, taken in a trial of Ad26.COV2.S vaccine versus placebo. These receptor sequences come from a person between 18 and 65 years old who received the Ad26.COV2.S COVID-19 vaccine or a placebo. Each CDR3 is given with its conserved first and last residue. Each record gives: D gene, V gene, J gene, clone size, CDR3 DNA, CDR3 protein. D genes are given only for firm matches. Size tells how often a clone was seen (once, few, many) or the class of an expanded clone, and some rows leave it out.

>.|TRBV18|TRBJ1-2|.
TGTGCCAGCTCGCCGACGGAAAACTATGGCTACACCTTC
CASSPTENYGYTF
>.|TRBV5-6|TRBJ2-4|.
TGTGCCAGCAGCTCCCGTGTTACCAAAAACATTCAGTACTTC
CASSSRVTKNIQYF
>.|TRBV6-5|TRBJ1-6|.
TGTGCCAGTAAGGGAGGCGGGGATAATTCACCCCTCCACTTT
CASKGGGDNSPLHF
>TRBD1|TRBV5-6|TRBJ1-2|.
TGTGCCAGCAGCTACCGGACAGGGGGTAACTATGGCTACACCTTC
CASSYRTGGNYGYTF
>.|TRBV4-2|TRBJ2-1|.
TGTGCCAGCAGCCAAGAAGGTATTGAGCAGTTCTTC
CASSQEGIEQFF
>.|TRBV24-1|TRBJ2-1|.
TGTGCCACCAGTGATTTACGGGGGCTGAGGAATGAGCAGTTCTTC
CATSDLRGLRNEQFF
>.|TRBV7-2|TRBJ1-5|.
TGTGCCAGCAGCTTGGGGCCTCGGGGGTTGGCAGCGGAGCCCCAGCATTTT
CASSLGPRGLAAEPQHF
>.|TRBV10-3|TRBJ1-2|.
TGTGCCATCAGTGGACAGCCGTCTAACTATGGCTACACCTTC
CAISGQPSNYGYTF
>TRBD2|TRBV27|TRBJ2-3|once
TGTGCCAGCAGTTCTCCGGGGCTAGCGGGAGGGGTGGCAGATACGCAGTATTTT
CASSSPGLAGGVADTQYF
>.|TRBV24-1|TRBJ2-5|.
TGTGCCACCAGTGATTTTATGGGCAGGGAAGAGACCCAGTACTTC
CATSDFMGREETQYF
>TRBD1|TRBV5-1|TRBJ2-2|.
TGCGCCAGCAGCACGGGACAGCCTTACACCGGGGAGCTGTTTTTT
CASSTGQPYTGELFF
>.|TRBV7-6|TRBJ1-1|.
TGTGCCAGCAGCCGCCTAACGGACACTGAAGCTTTCTTT
CASSRLTDTEAFF
>TRBD1|TRBV19|TRBJ1-4|once
TGTGCCAGTAGTACGCGACAGGGGATGCAAGAAAAACTGTTTTTT
CASSTRQGMQEKLFF
>TRBD1|TRBV6-5|TRBJ2-2|.
TGTGCCAGTGACAGGGGAAACACCGGGGAGCTGTTTTTT
CASDRGNTGELFF
>TRBD2|TRBV3-1/TRBV3-2|TRBJ2-3|.
TGTGCCAGCAGCCGCCGCGGGCCTAGCGGGGTCACAGATACGCAGTATTTT
CASSRRGPSGVTDTQYF
>TRBD1|TRBV7-9|TRBJ2-6|.
TGTGCCAGCAGCTCAACTCTCGGGACAGGGGGTCCCGGGGCCAACGTCCTGACTTTC
CASSSTLGTGGPGANVLTF
>TRBD2|TRBV6-2/TRBV6-3|TRBJ2-3|.
TGTGCCAGCAGTACGGGACTAGCGAGCACAGATACGCAGTATTTT
CASSTGLASTDTQYF
>.|TRBV2|TRBJ2-2|.
TGTGCCAGCAGTGAGGACACCAACACCGGGGAGCTGTTTTTT
CASSEDTNTGELFF
>.|TRBV5-6|TRBJ1-6|.
TGTGCCAGCAGCATCACCCGGACGGGTTATAATTCACCCCTCCACTTT
CASSITRTGYNSPLHF
>.|TRBV3-1/TRBV3-2|TRBJ2-1|many
TGTGCCAGCAGCCAAGTCTGGACGGGTAATGAGCAGTTCTTC
CASSQVWTGNEQFF
>TRBD1|TRBV5-6|TRBJ2-1|.
TGTGCCAGCAGCTGGGGACAGGGAAGCAATGAGCAGTTCTTC
CASSWGQGSNEQFF
>.|TRBV7-8|TRBJ1-2|.
TGTGCCAGCAGCTTAGTCGGCAGGGCAACCTATGGCTACACCTTC
CASSLVGRATYGYTF
>TRBD2|TRBV7-8|TRBJ2-5|.
TGTGCCAGCAGCTTAGCGCCGGGACTAGCGATGTTGGAGACCCAGTACTTC
CASSLAPGLAMLETQYF
>.|TRBV7-9|TRBJ2-4|.
TGTGCCAGCAGCCGAGGGCAGCTAGCGTCGAACATTCAGTACTTC
CASSRGQLASNIQYF
>.|TRBV5-6|TRBJ1-6|.
TGTGCCAGCAGTAACGGGGCATCGGGATCACCCCTCCACTTT
CASSNGASGSPLHF
>.|TRBV10-1|TRBJ2-3|.
TGCGCCAGCAGTGAGACGGAGGGCAGGACGGATACGCAGTATTTT
CASSETEGRTDTQYF
>TRBD1|TRBV7-8|TRBJ2-5|once
TGTGCCAGCAGCGACGGACAGGGGCAGGAGACCCAGTACTTC
CASSDGQGQETQYF
>.|TRBV10-1|TRBJ2-3|.
TGCGCCAGCAGTGTCGTTGGCCGTTCAGATACGCAGTATTTT
CASSVVGRSDTQYF
>TRBD1|TRBV11-2|TRBJ1-3|.
TGTGCCAGCAGCTTATCCCGGGACAGGGTTGACACCATATATTTT
CASSLSRDRVDTIYF
>.|TRBV6-1|TRBJ1-2|.
TGTGCCAGCAGTGAAAGGGACGGGGGCCACTATGGCTACACCTTC
CASSERDGGHYGYTF
>.|TRBV21-1|TRBJ2-2|.
TGTGCCAGCAGCAAAGCCACAAATACACCACACACAGAGGCGTTCGCGAACACCGGGGAGCTGTTTTTT
CASSKATNTPHTEAFANTGELFF
>.|TRBV24-1|TRBJ1-1|.
TGTGCCACCAGTGACTCCGGGACACCTAAAGCTTTCTTT
CATSDSGTPKAFF
>TRBD2|TRBV11-2|TRBJ2-2|.
TGTGCCAGCAGACAATACCGACTAGCGGGGGACAACGGGGAGCTGTTTTTT
CASRQYRLAGDNGELFF